The clone carrying this TCR beta chain was found a few times. The antigen remains unidentified. These data are taken from a study of cytomegalovirus exposure and HLA in healthy donors. Points from the study as a whole: Later analysis suggested links between common viral pathogens and several top significant clusters. There was a cluster of highly shared sequence variants that was likely a sequencing artifact. Testing in vitro showed a few CMV-associated chains specific for CMV antigens. TCR beta chains numbering more than 150 were designated cytomegalovirus-associated.

The PCR made use of 60 Vbeta and 13 Jbeta primers. Only in-frame clones appear in the TCRdb table, and some are missing; sequencing was by immunoSEQ multiplex PCR. This repertoire shows 150,000 or so clones, about three quarters found once; its top ten account for approximately 0.76%. Germline CDR1 reads SGHNT; CDR2 reads YYREEE (reference sequence). Trimming pared 2 bases from V and 2 bases from J, leaving 7 bases between. The CDR3 runs 13 residues. The receptor was isolated from a female donor in good health and CMV-seronegative. The chain carries TRBV5-4 and TRBJ2-5, with TRBD2 as a possible D gene (6 bases). The sequenced sample was PBMCs. The CDR3 bases are TGTGCCAGCAGCTTCCGGGAGCAAGAGACCCAGTACTTC. This sequence encodes CASSFREQETQYF.